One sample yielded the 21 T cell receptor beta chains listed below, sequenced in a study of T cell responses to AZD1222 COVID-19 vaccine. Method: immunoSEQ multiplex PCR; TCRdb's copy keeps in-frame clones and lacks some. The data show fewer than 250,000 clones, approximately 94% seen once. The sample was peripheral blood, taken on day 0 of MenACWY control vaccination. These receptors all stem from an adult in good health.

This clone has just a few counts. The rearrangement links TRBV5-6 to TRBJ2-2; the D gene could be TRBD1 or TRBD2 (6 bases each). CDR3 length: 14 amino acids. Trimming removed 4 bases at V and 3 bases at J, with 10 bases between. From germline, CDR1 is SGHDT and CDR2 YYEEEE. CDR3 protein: CASSVGGHTGELFF. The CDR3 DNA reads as TGTGCCAGCAGCGTAGGGGGGCACACCGGGGAGCTGTTTTTT.

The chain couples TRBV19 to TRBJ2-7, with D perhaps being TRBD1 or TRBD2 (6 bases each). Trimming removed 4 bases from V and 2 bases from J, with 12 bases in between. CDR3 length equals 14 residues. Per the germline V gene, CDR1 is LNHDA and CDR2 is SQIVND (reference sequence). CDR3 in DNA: TGTGCCAGTAGTAACAAAGGGGGGCCCTACGAGCAGTACTTC. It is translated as CASSNKGGPYEQYF.

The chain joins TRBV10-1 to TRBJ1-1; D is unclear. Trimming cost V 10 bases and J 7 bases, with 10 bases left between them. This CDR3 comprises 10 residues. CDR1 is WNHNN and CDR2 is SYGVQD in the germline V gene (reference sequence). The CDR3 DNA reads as TGCGCCACCCACGACATTGAAGCTTTCTTT. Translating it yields CATHDIEAFF.

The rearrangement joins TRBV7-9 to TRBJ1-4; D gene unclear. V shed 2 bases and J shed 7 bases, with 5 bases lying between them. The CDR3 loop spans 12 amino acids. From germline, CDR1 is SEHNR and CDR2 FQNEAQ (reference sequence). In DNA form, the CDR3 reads TGTGCCAGCAGCTTAAATTCTGAAAAACTGTTTTTT. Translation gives CASSLNSEKLFF. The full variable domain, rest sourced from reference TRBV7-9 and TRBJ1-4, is DTGVSQNPRHKITKRGQNVTFRCDPISEHNRLYWYRQTLGQGPEFLTYFQNEAQLEKSRLLSDRFSAERPKGSFSTLEIQRTEQGDSAMYLCASSLNSEKLFFGSGTQLSVL.

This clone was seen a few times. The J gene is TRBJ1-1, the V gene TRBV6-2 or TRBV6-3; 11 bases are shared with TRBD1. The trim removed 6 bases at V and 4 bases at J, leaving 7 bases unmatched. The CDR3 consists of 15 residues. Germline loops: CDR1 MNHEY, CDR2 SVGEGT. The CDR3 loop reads CASSDLGTGGTEAFF. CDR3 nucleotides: TGTGCCAGCAGCGACCTTGGGACAGGGGGCACTGAAGCTTTCTTT.

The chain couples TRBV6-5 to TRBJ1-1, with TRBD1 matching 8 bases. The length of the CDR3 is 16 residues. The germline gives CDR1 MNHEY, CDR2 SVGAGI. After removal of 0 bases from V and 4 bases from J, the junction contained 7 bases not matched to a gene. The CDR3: CASSYSARGQSTEAFF. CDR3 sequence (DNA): TGTGCCAGCAGTTACTCGGCCAGGGGGCAAAGCACTGAAGCTTTCTTT.

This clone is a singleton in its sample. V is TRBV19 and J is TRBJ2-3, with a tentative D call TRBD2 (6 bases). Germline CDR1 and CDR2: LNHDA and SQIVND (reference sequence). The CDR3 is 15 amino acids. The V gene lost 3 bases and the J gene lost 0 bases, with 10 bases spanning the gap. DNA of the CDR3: TGTGCCAGTAGTATCGGGAGCTTTAGCACAGATACGCAGTATTTT. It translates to CASSIGSFSTDTQYF.

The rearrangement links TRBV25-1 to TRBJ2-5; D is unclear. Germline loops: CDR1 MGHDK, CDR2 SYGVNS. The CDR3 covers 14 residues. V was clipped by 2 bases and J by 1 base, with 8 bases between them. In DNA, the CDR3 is TGTGCCAGCAGTGAAAGCCAGATCCAAGAGACCCAGTACTTC. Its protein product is CASSESQIQETQYF.

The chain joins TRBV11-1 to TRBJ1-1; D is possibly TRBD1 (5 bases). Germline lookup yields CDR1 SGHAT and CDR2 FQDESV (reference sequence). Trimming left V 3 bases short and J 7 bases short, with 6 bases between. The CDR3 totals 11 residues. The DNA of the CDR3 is TGTGCCAGCAGCTTCGGGGGTGAAGCTTTCTTT. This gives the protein CASSFGGEAFF. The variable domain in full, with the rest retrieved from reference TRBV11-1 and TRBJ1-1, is EAEVAQSPRYKITEKSQAVAFWCDPISGHATLYWYRQILGQGPELLVQFQDESVVDDSQLPKDRFSAERLKGVDSTLKIQPAELGDSAMYLCASSFGGEAFFGQGTRLTVV.

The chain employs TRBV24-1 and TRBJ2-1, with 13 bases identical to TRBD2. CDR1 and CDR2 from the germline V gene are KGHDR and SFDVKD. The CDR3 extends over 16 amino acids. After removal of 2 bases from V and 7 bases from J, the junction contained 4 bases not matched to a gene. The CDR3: CATSDYGTSGKNEQFF. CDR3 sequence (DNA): TGTGCCACCAGTGATTACGGGACTAGCGGGAAGAATGAGCAGTTCTTC.

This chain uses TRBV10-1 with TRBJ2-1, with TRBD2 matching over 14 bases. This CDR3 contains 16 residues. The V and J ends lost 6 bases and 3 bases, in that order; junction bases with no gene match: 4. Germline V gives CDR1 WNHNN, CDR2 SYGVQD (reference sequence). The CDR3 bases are TGCGCCAGCAGAGACGGACTAGCGGGGGGCTACAATGAGCAGTTCTTC. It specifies CASRDGLAGGYNEQFF.

CDR3 residues: CASSATDTQYF. CDR3 DNA sequence: TGTGCCAGCAGCGCCACAGATACGCAGTATTTT. The chain employs TRBV6-5 and TRBJ2-3, with D unresolved. The CDR3 consists of 11 residues. Looked up from germline, CDR1 is MNHEY and CDR2 is SVGAGI. V lost 6 bases and J lost 2, with 3 bases in between.

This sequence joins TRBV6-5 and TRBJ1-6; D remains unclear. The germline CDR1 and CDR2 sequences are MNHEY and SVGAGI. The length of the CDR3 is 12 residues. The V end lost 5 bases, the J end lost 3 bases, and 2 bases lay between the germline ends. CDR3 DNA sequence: TGTGCCAGCAGTCTCTATAATTCACCCCTCCACTTT. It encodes CASSLYNSPLHF.

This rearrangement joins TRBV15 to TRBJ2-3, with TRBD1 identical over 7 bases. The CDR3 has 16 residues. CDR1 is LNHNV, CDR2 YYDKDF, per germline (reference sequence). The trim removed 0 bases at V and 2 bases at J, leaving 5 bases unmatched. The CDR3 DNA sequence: TGTGCCACCAGCAGAGATGACAGGGAAAACACAGATACGCAGTATTTT. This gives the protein CATSRDDRENTDTQYF.

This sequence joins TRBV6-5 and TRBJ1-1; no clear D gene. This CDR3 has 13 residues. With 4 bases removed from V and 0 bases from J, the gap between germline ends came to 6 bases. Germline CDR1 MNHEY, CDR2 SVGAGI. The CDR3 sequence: CASSLTVNTEAFF. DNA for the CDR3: TGTGCCAGCAGTTTGACGGTGAACACTGAAGCTTTCTTT.

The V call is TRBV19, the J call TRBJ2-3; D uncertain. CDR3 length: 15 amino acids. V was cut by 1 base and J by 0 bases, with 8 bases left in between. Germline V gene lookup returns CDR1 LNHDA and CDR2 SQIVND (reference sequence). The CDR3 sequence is CASSIGAASTDTQYF. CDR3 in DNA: TGTGCCAGTAGTATAGGGGCAGCAAGCACAGATACGCAGTATTTT.

The CDR3 DNA follows: TGTGCCAGCCGAGGGACCGCGAACACCGGGGAGCTGTTTTTT. Translation gives CASRGTANTGELFF. V and J are TRBV2 and TRBJ2-2; D may be TRBD1 or TRBD2 (5 bases each). Looked up from germline, CDR1 is SNHLY and CDR2 is FYNNEI. Deletions cut 8 bases from V and 0 bases from J, with 10 bases between. This CDR3 spans 14 amino acids.

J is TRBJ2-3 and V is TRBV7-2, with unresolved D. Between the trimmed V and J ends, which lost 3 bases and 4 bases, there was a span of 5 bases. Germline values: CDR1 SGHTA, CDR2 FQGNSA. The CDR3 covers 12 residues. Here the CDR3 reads CASSLVADTQYF. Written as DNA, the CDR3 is TGTGCCAGCAGCTTGGTGGCAGATACGCAGTATTTT.

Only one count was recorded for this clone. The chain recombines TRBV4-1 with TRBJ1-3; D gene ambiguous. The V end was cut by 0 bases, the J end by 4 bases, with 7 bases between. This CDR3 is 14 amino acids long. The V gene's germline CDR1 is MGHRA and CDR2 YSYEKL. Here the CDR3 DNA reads TGCGCCAGCAGCCAAGATGAGACAGGAAACACCATATATTTT. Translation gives CASSQDETGNTIYF.

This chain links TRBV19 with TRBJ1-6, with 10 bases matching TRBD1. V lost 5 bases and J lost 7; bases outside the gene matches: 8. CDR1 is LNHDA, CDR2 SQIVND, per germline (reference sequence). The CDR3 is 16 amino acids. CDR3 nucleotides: TGTGCCAGTAGTCCCCTCCCGGGACAGGGGAATTCACCCCTCCACTTT. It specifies CASSPLPGQGNSPLHF. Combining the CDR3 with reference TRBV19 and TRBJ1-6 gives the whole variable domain DGGITQSPKYLFRKEGQNVTLSCEQNLNHDAMYWYRQDPGQGLRLIYYSQIVNDFQKGDIAEGYSVSREKKESFPLTVTSAQKNPTAFYLCASSPLPGQGNSPLHFGNGTRLTVT.

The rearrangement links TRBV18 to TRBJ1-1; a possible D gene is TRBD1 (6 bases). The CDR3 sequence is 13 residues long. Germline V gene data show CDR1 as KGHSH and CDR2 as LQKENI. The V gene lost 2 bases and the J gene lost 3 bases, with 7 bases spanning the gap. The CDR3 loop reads CASSPGQYTEAFF. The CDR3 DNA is TGTGCCAGCTCACCAGGACAGTACACTGAAGCTTTCTTT.